The 29 T cell receptor beta chains reported below all come from one sample, sequenced in a study of blood T cell repertoires in COVID-19. Repertoires were generated with immunoSEQ multiplex PCR, while TCRdb's copy carries only in-frame clones and drops some. The sample lists approximately 360,000 clones, 83% occurring once. The sequenced sample consisted of PBMCs or T cells enriched from blood (not recorded which). These receptors were obtained from a woman aged 45 to 65 who had recovered from COVID-19.

The chain uses TRBV6-5 and TRBJ1-5; the D gene is possibly TRBD1 (6 bases). The germline V and J ends were trimmed by 9 bases and 6 bases, with 21 bases remaining between them. From germline, CDR1 is MNHEY and CDR2 SVGAGI. The CDR3 extends over 15 amino acids. The CDR3 nucleotides read TGTGCCAGTTGTCCATCGGGGGGCCAAGGTCAGCCCCAGCATTTT. Translated, it gives CASCPSGGQGQPQHF.

This sequence joins TRBV6-2 or TRBV6-3 and TRBJ2-7, with D maybe TRBD1 (6 bases). Between the trimmed V and J ends, which lost 1 base and 4 bases, there was a span of 8 bases. CDR1 MNHEY and CDR2 SVGEGT come from the germline V gene. This CDR3 contains 13 residues. CDR3 sequence (DNA): TGTGCCAGCAGTTACTTTGGACAGTACGAGCAGTACTTC. Encoded protein: CASSYFGQYEQYF.

This chain joins TRBV19 and TRBJ1-2; 8 bases map to TRBD1. Germline CDR1 and CDR2: LNHDA and SQIVND (reference sequence). V gave up 6 bases and J gave up 6 bases; unmatched junction bases: 6. This CDR3 is built from 13 residues. DNA of the CDR3: TGTGCCAGTAGAGACAGGGGTGTGGATGGCTACACCTTC. The encoded protein is CASRDRGVDGYTF.

This chain joins TRBV5-6 and TRBJ2-2; D is uncertain. CDR3 length: 14 amino acids. From germline, CDR1 is SGHDT and CDR2 YYEEEE. V gave up 4 bases and J gave up 5 bases, with 12 bases separating them. The CDR3 DNA is TGTGCCAGCAGCCCCTTGAGGAGAACCGGGGAGCTGTTTTTT. It yields the protein CASSPLRRTGELFF. The full variable domain, its missing parts supplied by reference TRBV5-6 and TRBJ2-2, is DAGVTQSPTHLIKTRGQQVTLRCSPKSGHDTVSWYQQALGQGPQFIFQYYEEEERQRGNFPDRFSGHQFPNYSSELNVNALLLGDSALYLCASSPLRRTGELFFGEGSRLTVL.

V usage is TRBV14 and J usage is TRBJ2-2; perhaps TRBD1 as D (6 bases). The germline V gene encodes CDR1 SGHDN and CDR2 FVKESK. CDR3 length equals 17 residues. Trimming stripped 6 bases from V and 5 bases from J, with 22 bases between. CDR3 residues: CASSHRLTGPGTGELFF. The CDR3 nucleotides read TGTGCCAGCAGTCACCGACTTACAGGGCCGGGTACCGGGGAGCTGTTTTTT.

The genes are TRBV10-2 and TRBJ1-3; TRBD1 is a possible D gene (6 bases). Trimming left V 4 bases short and J 0 bases short, with 7 bases between. Germline CDR1 and CDR2: WSHSY and SAAADI. CDR3 length: 14 residues. CDR3 in DNA: TGCGCCAGCAGTGTGACAGGCTCTGGAAACACCATATATTTT. Translation: CASSVTGSGNTIYF.

This clone was seen once. The chain uses TRBV15 and TRBJ2-1; 7 positions match TRBD2. The germline V gene has CDR1 LNHNV and CDR2 YYDKDF (reference sequence). This CDR3 comprises 13 residues. V trimming: 1 base; J trimming: 15 bases; junction bases outside the gene matches: 9. DNA for the CDR3: TGTGCCACCAGCAGAGGCTTTGGGGAGGGGTGGTTCTTC. Amino acids: CATSRGFGEGWFF.

The chain combines TRBV7-9 with TRBJ1-4, with D uncertain. Germline CDR1 SEHNR, CDR2 FQNEAQ (reference sequence). Trimming pared 2 bases from V and 5 bases from J, leaving 9 bases between. This CDR3 is built from 14 residues. CDR3 protein: CASSLLTENEKLFF. Here the CDR3 DNA reads TGTGCCAGCAGCTTATTAACGGAGAATGAAAAACTGTTTTTT.

The chain is built from TRBV4-2 and TRBJ2-7; the match to TRBD1 covers 12 bases. The V gene end was trimmed by 5 bases and the J gene end by 2 bases; junction bases not matched to a gene: 4. The V gene's germline CDR1 is LGHNA and CDR2 YNFKEQ. There are 15 residues in the CDR3. This CDR3 is CASSSGTGGAYEQYF. The CDR3 DNA reads as TGTGCCAGCAGCTCCGGGACAGGGGGCGCCTACGAGCAGTACTTC.

This clone was seen only once. This chain connects TRBV30 to TRBJ1-6; no firm D call. Germline V lookup: CDR1 GTSNPN, CDR2 SVGIG (reference sequence). V was clipped by 4 bases and J by 0 bases, with 7 bases between them. The CDR3 extends over 14 amino acids. CDR3 amino acids: CAWKPSSYNSPLHF. CDR3 nucleotides: TGTGCCTGGAAGCCTAGCTCCTATAATTCACCCCTCCACTTT.

V is TRBV27 and J is TRBJ2-1, with TRBD1 identical over 8 bases. After removal of 8 bases from V and 2 bases from J, the junction contained 14 bases not matched to a gene. From germline, CDR1 is MNHEY and CDR2 SMNVEV (reference sequence). The CDR3 covers 17 residues. The CDR3 here is CASCPLTGTGAYNEQFF. The CDR3 coding sequence is TGTGCCAGCTGCCCTCTCACCGGGACAGGAGCCTACAATGAGCAGTTCTTC.

CDR3 sequence (DNA): TGTGCCAGCTCACCACCGGGGAGAGACGGGACTGAAGCTTTCTTT. Its translation: CASSPPGRDGTEAFF. J is TRBJ1-1 and V is TRBV18, with D hard to call. V dropped 0 bases and J dropped 5 bases, with 13 bases sitting between them. Germline lookup yields CDR1 KGHSH and CDR2 LQKENI. The CDR3 consists of 15 residues.

The chain couples TRBV6-2 or TRBV6-3 to TRBJ1-3; D gene ambiguous. The CDR3 is 16 residues long. Germline V lookup: CDR1 MNHEY, CDR2 SVGEGT. V lost 2 bases to trimming and J lost 2 bases, with 13 bases between them. CDR3 bases: TGTGCCAGCAGTTACCGCCGGGTCGCCCCTGGAAACACCATATATTTT. Amino acids: CASSYRRVAPGNTIYF.

The V and J genes are TRBV30 and TRBJ1-6; perhaps TRBD1 as D (5 bases). CDR3 length equals 14 residues. V lost 3 bases, J lost 7 bases, and 13 bases lay in between. Per germline, CDR1 GTSNPN and CDR2 SVGIG (reference sequence). The CDR3 loop is CAWRLQGENSPLHF. CDR3 sequence (DNA): TGTGCCTGGAGGCTTCAGGGCGAAAATTCACCCCTCCACTTT.

The rearrangement uses TRBV7-2 and TRBJ1-6; D is possibly TRBD1 (6 bases). The CDR3 is 14 amino acids. The V end was cut by 2 bases, the J end by 9 bases, with 11 bases between. CDR1 is SGHTA and CDR2 is FQGNSA in the germline V gene. CDR3 in amino acids: CASSLRQGRSPLHF. CDR3 in DNA: TGTGCCAGCAGCTTAAGGCAGGGGCGTTCACCCCTCCACTTT.

This clone was counted once. This sequence joins TRBV7-2 and TRBJ1-1, with TRBD1 as a possible D gene (6 bases). The CDR3 consists of 17 residues. V lost 1 base and J 3 bases, leaving 18 bases between the germline ends. Per germline, CDR1 SGHTA and CDR2 FQGNSA. CDR3 amino acids: CASSLVQGNFGDTEAFF. The CDR3 DNA follows: TGTGCCAGCAGCTTAGTCCAGGGGAACTTCGGTGACACTGAAGCTTTCTTT.

CDR3: CASSYQEGGGYTF. The CDR3 DNA reads as TGTGCCAGCAGTTATCAGGAAGGGGGAGGCTACACCTTC. This chain joins TRBV6-2 or TRBV6-3 and TRBJ1-2; D might be TRBD1 (6 bases). Trimming removed 3 bases from V and 8 bases from J, with 13 bases in between. The V gene's germline CDR1 is MNHEY and CDR2 SVGEGT. CDR3 length: 13 residues.

This rearrangement joins TRBV24-1 to TRBJ1-2; no definite D call. The V gene's germline CDR1 is KGHDR and CDR2 SFDVKD. The V end was cut by 12 bases, the J end by 4 bases, with 17 bases between. The CDR3 covers 13 residues. CDR3 region: CASWGVQSYGYTF. DNA for the CDR3: TGTGCCTCTTGGGGAGTACAATCCTATGGCTACACCTTC.

This chain connects TRBV11-2 to TRBJ2-3, with TRBD2 identical over 8 bases. With V trimmed by 5 bases and J by 3 bases, 4 bases remained unmatched. Germline V lookup: CDR1 SGHAT, CDR2 FQNNGV. The CDR3 spans 14 residues. The CDR3 DNA reads TGTGCCAGCAGCCCGGGACTAGATACAGATACGCAGTATTTT. Its translation is CASSPGLDTDTQYF. Filled out from reference TRBV11-2 and TRBJ2-3, the complete variable domain reads EAGVAQSPRYKIIEKRQSVAFWCNPISGHATLYWYQQILGQGPKLLIQFQNNGVVDDSQLPKDRFSAERLKGVDSTLKIQPAKLEDSAVYLCASSPGLDTDTQYFGPGTRLTVL.

The sample holds a few counts of this clone. The gene calls are TRBV3-1 (or the pseudogene TRBV3-2) and TRBJ1-2; D is perhaps TRBD1 (5 bases). CDR3 size: 15 residues. Germline assignment: CDR1 LGHDT and CDR2 YNNKEL (reference sequence). The germline V and J ends were trimmed by 0 bases and 0 bases, with 8 bases remaining between them. DNA of the CDR3: TGTGCCAGCAGCCAAGATGGGGGGGCTAACTATGGCTACACCTTC. Residues: CASSQDGGANYGYTF.

V usage is TRBV5-4 and J usage is TRBJ2-2; TRBD2 aligns across 9 bases. The germline gives CDR1 SGHNT, CDR2 YYREEE (reference sequence). This CDR3 comprises 17 residues. V trimming: 4 bases; J trimming: 4 bases; junction bases outside the gene matches: 11. The chain's CDR3 is CASSPSSSGIGTGELFF. As DNA, the CDR3 is TGTGCCAGCAGCCCGAGCTCTAGCGGGATCGGCACCGGGGAGCTGTTTTTT.

In this sample, this clone turned up once. V usage is TRBV29-1 and J usage is TRBJ1-1; D is unresolved. The V end was cut by 5 bases, the J end by 6 bases, with 19 bases between. The CDR3 extends over 14 amino acids. CDR1 and CDR2 (germline): SQVTM, ANQGSEA. CDR3 DNA sequence: TGCAGCGTTCAGATCCGACACGTAATTGCTGAAGCTTTCTTT. It translates to CSVQIRHVIAEAFF.

The rearrangement links TRBV7-8 to TRBJ1-3; D not certain. V dropped 1 base and J dropped 0 bases, with 10 bases sitting between them. This CDR3 comprises 16 residues. Germline V gives CDR1 SGHVS, CDR2 FQNEAQ. DNA for the CDR3: TGTGCCAGCAGCTTAGGAGGACTATCCTCTGGAAACACCATATATTTT. It encodes CASSLGGLSSGNTIYF.

V gene TRBV4-1 combines with J gene TRBJ2-1; a weak D match, TRBD2 (5 bases). CDR1 is MGHRA and CDR2 is YSYEKL in the germline V gene. The CDR3 loop spans 17 amino acids. V was shortened by 1 base and J by 8 bases, with 21 bases between the two germline ends. The CDR3: CASSQVGRGPAFHEQFF. In DNA, the CDR3 is TGCGCCAGCAGCCAAGTAGGGAGAGGGCCGGCCTTTCATGAGCAGTTCTTC.

The chain is built from TRBV19 and TRBJ1-1; 8 nucleotides match TRBD1. Germline V lookup: CDR1 LNHDA, CDR2 SQIVND (reference sequence). The CDR3 consists of 17 residues. The J segment lost 5 bases and the V segment lost 0 bases, leaving 11 bases of the junction unmatched. In DNA form, the CDR3 reads TGTGCCAGTAGTATAGACCTCGGACAGGGTCGATCAACTGAAGCTTTCTTT. It encodes CASSIDLGQGRSTEAFF.

V gene TRBV5-1 combines with J gene TRBJ2-7; 13 nucleotides align to TRBD2. The length of the CDR3 is 16 residues. Germline CDR1 is SGHRS and CDR2 is YFSETQ. The ends lost 4 bases at V and 3 bases at J; junction bases unmatched: 7. CDR3 in amino acids: CASSATSGRDIYEQYF. The CDR3 nucleotides read TGCGCCAGCAGCGCAACTAGCGGGAGGGATATCTACGAGCAGTACTTC.

The rearrangement joins TRBV6-1 to TRBJ1-2; 10 bases are a match to TRBD1. Losses at the gene ends were 3 bases for V and 4 bases for J; bases not matched to a gene: 5. This CDR3 has 15 residues. Germline V gene lookup returns CDR1 MNHNS and CDR2 SASEGT. CDR3 nucleotides: TGTGCCAGCAGTGATCGGACAGGGGGTGGCTATGGCTACACCTTC. This sequence encodes CASSDRTGGGYGYTF.

As for this clone: Other DNA sequences in the sample encode the same CDR3. CDR3 sequence reads: CASSEGQTYEQYF. The CDR3 region has the DNA TGTGCCAGCAGTGAAGGACAGACCTACGAGCAGTACTTC. This chain connects TRBV6-1 to TRBJ2-7, with D possibly being TRBD1 (5 bases). CDR1 is MNHNS and CDR2 is SASEGT in the germline V gene. This CDR3 spans 13 amino acids. Deletions cut 1 base from V and 2 bases from J, with 6 bases between.

The V call is TRBV19, the J call TRBJ2-4, with TRBD1 as a possible D gene (6 bases). The CDR3 totals 14 residues. Germline assignment: CDR1 LNHDA and CDR2 SQIVND (reference sequence). V shed 6 bases and J shed 6 bases, with 15 bases lying between them. CDR3 protein: CASRPGRDINIQYF. In DNA form, the CDR3 reads TGTGCCAGTAGGCCCGGCAGGGACATAAACATTCAGTACTTC.